This TCR beta chain was obtained from a study of cytotoxic CD8 clonotypes in ibrutinib-treated CLL. Findings and limits, study-wide: Clonality was higher at ibrutinib response and returned toward baseline at progression.

Comments on this clone: What it binds is unknown.

Germline lookup yields CDR1 LNHDA and CDR2 SQIVND (reference sequence). V lost 7 bases, J lost 0 bases, and 12 bases lay in between. The CDR3 is 15 amino acids. Assay used: immunoSEQ multiplex PCR; TCRdb lists only in-frame clones, some missing. The sample contains 150,000 or so clones, approximately 80% of which appear only once. Investigators sourced approximately 2 micrograms of genomic DNA from cryopreserved PBMCs for TCR beta libraries. Material: PBMCs, obtained after 24 months of ibrutinib treatment. This sequence was found in a human donor with chronic lymphocytic leukemia. This chain links TRBV19 with TRBJ2-2, with D possibly TRBD2 on 7 matching bases. The CDR3 loop reads CASNRGGPNTGELFF. The CDR3 DNA is TGTGCCAGTAATCGCGGGGGCCCGAACACCGGGGAGCTGTTTTTT.